This T cell receptor beta chain originates from a study of beta chain features in type 1 diabetes. Study-level information: In age, gender and cell yields, patients were similar to healthy donors. Notes on the study in general: Type 1 diabetes patients had VDJ junctions that carried fewer insertions and more deletions.

The entirety of the isolated RNA underwent reverse transcription, so expressed TCRB transcripts were sequenced. Sequencing used immunoSEQ multiplex PCR; TCRdb keeps in-frame clones, though not all of them. In the table there are around 400,000 clones, over 12% of which are singletons. Note on this clone: Antigen unknown.

Without exception, sorted populations had purity beyond 95%. Sequencing used naive CD4+ T cells from blood. The sequence derives from a woman aged 18 to 35 in good health.

The chain's CDR3 is CASSLGQRNTGELFF. CDR3 in DNA: TGCGCCAGCAGCTTGGGACAGCGGAACACCGGGGAGCTGTTTTTT. The chain has TRBV5-1 and TRBJ2-2; D possibly corresponds to TRBD1 (5 bases). The CDR3 runs 15 residues. Trimming took 0 bases from V and 1 from J, leaving 7 bases between them. The V gene's germline CDR1 is SGHRS and CDR2 YFSETQ.